The rows below give T cell receptor beta chains drawn from one sample of a study of identifying expanded T cells in peripheral blood. Some clones are missing from TCRdb's copy, which holds only in-frame ones; the method was immunoSEQ multiplex PCR. This table holds 120,000 or so clones, roughly 80% found once. Sequencing used blood. The source of these receptors is a person aged 18-70 years in good health. Each CDR3 is given with its conserved first and last residue. A D gene is named only where the DNA matches it firmly. Clone size is shown for a subset of rows, as once, few, many or a class of expanded clone.

cdr3_aa cdr3_nt j_call v_call clone_size d_call
CASSLEGATYNEQFF TGTGCCAGCAGCTTAGAGGGGGCCACCTACAATGAGCAGTTCTTC TRBJ2-1 TRBV7-2 - TRBD1
CASSPFRDTQYF TGTGCCAGCAGCCCCTTTCGCGATACGCAGTATTTT TRBJ2-3 TRBV7-2 - -
CASSRGGGDYEQYF TGTGCCAGCAGCCGAGGCGGGGGGGACTACGAGCAGTACTTC TRBJ2-7 TRBV4-2 - TRBD2
CASSVGRLGEPQHF TGTGCCAGCAGCGTAGGACGGTTGGGAGAGCCCCAGCATTTT TRBJ1-5 TRBV9 - -
CSVERVGSGDEQFF TGCAGCGTTGAAAGGGTTGGGTCAGGGGATGAGCAGTTCTTC TRBJ2-1 TRBV29-1 - -
CASSTLVGANEQYF TGCGCCAGCAGCACACTAGTGGGGGCCAACGAGCAGTACTTC TRBJ2-7 TRBV4-3 - -
CAISELERPGGGYGYTF TGTGCCATCAGTGAGCTCGAGAGACCAGGGGGCGGCTATGGCTACACCTTC TRBJ1-2 TRBV10-3 - TRBD1
CASSSEGHRNTEAFF TGTGCCAGCAGTTCGGAAGGACATAGGAACACTGAAGCTTTCTTT TRBJ1-1 TRBV6-6 - -
CASMWGSYNSPLHF TGTGCCAGTATGTGGGGGTCCTATAATTCACCCCTCCACTTT TRBJ1-6 TRBV19 - -
CASSFQGTSEKLFF TGTGCCAGCAGTTTCCAGGGAACTAGCGAAAAACTGTTTTTT TRBJ1-4 TRBV27 - -
CASSSGQTSGNTIYF TGTGCCAGCAGCTCGGGACAGACCTCTGGAAACACCATATATTTT TRBJ1-3 TRBV7-6 - TRBD1
CATSSSRTHNEQFF TGTGCCACCAGCAGTTCCAGGACCCACAATGAGCAGTTCTTC TRBJ2-1 TRBV15 - -
CASTRENIQYF TGTGCCAGCACGAGGGAAAACATTCAGTACTTC TRBJ2-4 TRBV6-5 - -
CASSRMGGDAFF TGTGCCAGCAGTCGAATGGGGGGCGATGCTTTCTTT TRBJ1-1 TRBV9 few -
CASSLLNRGDTQYF TGTGCCAGCAGCCTATTAAACAGGGGAGATACGCAGTATTTT TRBJ2-3 TRBV7-8 - TRBD1
CASSYSRTGVYEQYF TGTGCCAGCAGTTACTCGCGGACAGGGGTCTACGAGCAGTACTTC TRBJ2-7 TRBV6-5 - TRBD1
CASSLAPYEQYF TGTGCCAGCAGCTTAGCTCCTTACGAGCAGTACTTC TRBJ2-7 TRBV11-3 - -
CASSSTVRGQETQYF TGCGCCAGCAGCTCGACAGTGAGGGGACAAGAGACCCAGTACTTC TRBJ2-5 TRBV5-1 - -
CASSLGGLRSGEQYF TGTGCCAGCAGCTTAGGTGGCCTACGGAGTGGGGAGCAGTACTTC TRBJ2-7 TRBV11-3 - -
CASSTTVRGYTF TGTGCCAGTAGTACCACCGTAAGAGGCTACACCTTC TRBJ1-2 TRBV19 many -
CASSYYLSGEQYF TGTGCCAGCAGTTATTACCTTAGCGGGGAGCAGTACTTC TRBJ2-7 TRBV6-6 - TRBD2
CASSIEGWRNQPQHF TGTGCCAGTAGTATAGAGGGTTGGCGCAATCAGCCCCAGCATTTT TRBJ1-5 TRBV19 few -
CASSQDTVGSRVLNTEAFF TGCGCCAGCAGCCAAGATACGGTTGGGAGCCGTGTACTGAACACTGAAGCTTTCTTT TRBJ1-1 TRBV4-3 - -
CASSQRGAALYNEQFF TGTGCCAGCAGCCAACGGGGGGCTGCGCTTTACAATGAGCAGTTCTTC TRBJ2-1 TRBV7-2 few -
CASRVGNTEAFF TGTGCCAGCCGGGTGGGGAACACTGAAGCTTTCTTT TRBJ1-1 TRBV6-1 - -
CSARWVDGYTF TGCAGTGCTCGCTGGGTGGATGGCTACACCTTC TRBJ1-2 TRBV20-1 - -
CASSRSSITSGGAKDTQYF TGCGCCAGCAGCCGCTCCTCGATAACTAGCGGGGGGGCGAAAGATACGCAGTATTTT TRBJ2-3 TRBV4-1 - TRBD2
CASSIGVGNTIYF TGTGCCAGCAGTATCGGGGTGGGAAACACCATATATTTT TRBJ1-3 TRBV6-5 - -
CASSFQGTTNEKLFF TGTGCCAGCAGTTTCCAGGGTACTACTAATGAAAAACTGTTTTTT TRBJ1-4 TRBV6-6 once -
CASCLGQVRRTQYF TGTGCCAGCTGTCTTGGACAGGTTCGGAGGACGCAGTATTTT TRBJ2-3 TRBV19 - TRBD1
CASSWGPGQNNSPLHF TGTGCCAGCAGTTGGGGACCGGGACAAAATAATTCACCCCTCCACTTT TRBJ1-6 TRBV6-6 - -
CASSQSGPYEKLFF TGTGCCAGCAGCCAATCGGGACCATATGAAAAACTGTTTTTT TRBJ1-4 TRBV16 - -
CASSVDALPRAESQDGYTF TGTGCCAGCAGCGTGGATGCATTACCCCGGGCCGAAAGCCAAGATGGCTACACCTTC TRBJ1-2 TRBV9 - -
CASSLQGVGGNQPQHF TGTGCCAGCTCACTTCAGGGGGTAGGAGGCAATCAGCCCCAGCATTTT TRBJ1-5 TRBV18 - TRBD1
CASMSQGISHYGYTF TGTGCCAGCATGAGCCAGGGGATCTCTCACTATGGCTACACCTTC TRBJ1-2 TRBV6-1 - -
CASSLDQGHTQYF TGTGCCAGCAGTTTAGACCAAGGGCATACGCAGTATTTT TRBJ2-3 TRBV27 - -
CASSEVAVYGYTF TGTGCCAGCAGTGAAGTGGCGGTGTATGGCTACACCTTC TRBJ1-2 TRBV6-1 - -
CASSLVGQGATNEKLFF TGTGCCAGCAGCTTAGTGGGACAGGGGGCAACTAATGAAAAACTGTTTTTT TRBJ1-4 TRBV7-2 - TRBD1
CASRPGEGIMNTEAFF TGTGCCAGCAGGCCAGGGGAGGGTATCATGAACACTGAAGCTTTCTTT TRBJ1-1 TRBV5-4 few -
CASRGVRDRERQGYTF TGTGCCAGCAGGGGGGTCCGGGACAGGGAACGTCAAGGCTACACCTTC TRBJ1-2 TRBV9 - TRBD1
CATSRDYGTGDQETQYF TGTGCCACCAGCAGAGACTACGGGACAGGGGACCAAGAGACCCAGTACTTC TRBJ2-5 TRBV15 - TRBD1
CASRRYNEQFF TGTGCCAGTAGACGGTACAATGAGCAGTTCTTC TRBJ2-1 TRBV2 - -
CASSRSDSSNQPQHF TGTGCCAGCAGTCGATCAGACAGTTCGAATCAGCCCCAGCATTTT TRBJ1-5 TRBV6-5 - -
CASSPFDRGRGNTIYF TGTGCCAGCTCACCATTTGACAGGGGGCGAGGAAACACCATATATTTT TRBJ1-3 TRBV18 once TRBD1
CSTSEGQGGETQYF TGCAGCACCTCCGAGGGACAGGGAGGAGAGACCCAGTACTTC TRBJ2-5 TRBV29-1 - TRBD1
CASSSGQGPFRAFF TGTGCCAGCAGCTCAGGACAGGGGCCGTTTCGAGCTTTCTTT TRBJ1-1 TRBV7-9 - TRBD1
CASSSSPSLTRAFF TGTGCCAGCAGCTCCTCTCCATCCCTCACGAGAGCTTTCTTT TRBJ1-1 TRBV7-2 - -
CASGSPQGVGGTGELFF TGCGCCAGCGGGTCACCGCAGGGGGTCGGAGGCACCGGGGAGCTGTTTTTT TRBJ2-2 TRBV5-1 few TRBD1
CASSLSGDVGNEQFF TGTGCCAGCAGCTTGTCAGGGGATGTAGGCAATGAGCAGTTCTTC TRBJ2-1 TRBV5-5 - -
CATARHNEQFF TGTGCCACCGCGAGGCACAATGAGCAGTTCTTC TRBJ2-1 TRBV19 - -
CASWGSYEQYF TGTGCCAGCTGGGGGTCCTACGAGCAGTACTTC TRBJ2-7 TRBV6-1 - -
CASMGQEETQYF TGTGCCAGCATGGGACAGGAAGAGACCCAGTACTTC TRBJ2-5 TRBV2 - TRBD1
CASSTYGARIYGYTF TGTGCCAGCAGTACCTACGGGGCGAGGATCTATGGCTACACCTTC TRBJ1-2 TRBV28 - -
CASRNYEQYF TGTGCCAGCAGGAACTACGAGCAGTACTTC TRBJ2-7 TRBV21-1 - -
CASSRSGGVETQYF TGCGCCAGCAGCCGTAGCGGGGGGGTAGAGACCCAGTACTTC TRBJ2-5 TRBV5-1 - TRBD2
CASSQARGPNGYTF TGTGCCAGCAGTCAAGCCAGGGGGCCCAATGGCTACACCTTC TRBJ1-2 TRBV6-5 - TRBD1
CASSLGTGETQYF TGTGCCAGCAGTTTGGGGACGGGGGAGACCCAGTACTTC TRBJ2-5 TRBV6-5 - -
CASSYQGMDNEQFF TGTGCCAGCAGCTATCAGGGTATGGACAATGAGCAGTTCTTC TRBJ2-1 TRBV7-2 once -
CASRRYMNTEAFF TGTGCCAGCAGGCGGTACATGAACACTGAAGCTTTCTTT TRBJ1-1 TRBV7-3 - -
CASRVDRDREQFF TGTGCCAGCAGAGTCGACCGGGACAGAGAGCAGTTCTTC TRBJ2-1 TRBV5-5 - TRBD1